This entry describes one TCR beta chain. Its antigen remains unidentified. PCR employed 60 Vbeta and 13 Jbeta primers. TCRdb's table, derived via immunoSEQ multiplex PCR, lists solely in-frame clones and lacks some. The table lists 120,000 to 150,000 clones, roughly 80% of them singletons. Looked up from germline, CDR1 is MNHEY and CDR2 is SVGAGI. Between the trimmed V and J ends, which lost 0 bases and 0 bases, there was a span of 12 bases. There are 16 residues in the CDR3. This sample is part of a study of cytomegalovirus exposure and HLA in healthy donors. Study results and limitations: An analysis that came later showed most CMV-associated TCR beta chains appearing HLA-restricted. Many donors carried some public TCRs, although rarity characterized most TCR sequences.

J is TRBJ2-7 and V is TRBV6-5; possible D gene TRBD2, 6 bases. This TCR was sampled from a man aged 35 to 55 in good health and CMV-seropositive. Sequenced input: PBMCs. The CDR3 DNA reads TGTGCCAGCAGTTACTCTGGTAGCGGAGCCTCCTACGAGCAGTACTTC. Protein product: CASSYSGSGASYEQYF.